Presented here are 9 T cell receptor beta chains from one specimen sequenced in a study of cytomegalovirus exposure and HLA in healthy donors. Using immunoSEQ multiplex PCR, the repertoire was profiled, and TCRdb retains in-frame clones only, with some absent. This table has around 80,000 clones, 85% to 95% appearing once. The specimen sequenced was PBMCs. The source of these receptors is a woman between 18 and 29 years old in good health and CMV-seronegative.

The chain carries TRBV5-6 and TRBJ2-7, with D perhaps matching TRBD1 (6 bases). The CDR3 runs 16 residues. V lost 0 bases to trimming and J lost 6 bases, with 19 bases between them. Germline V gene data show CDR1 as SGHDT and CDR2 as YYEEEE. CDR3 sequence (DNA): TGTGCCAGCAGCTTGGTCCAAATCGGGCAGGGGCGCGAGCAGTACTTC. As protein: CASSLVQIGQGREQYF.

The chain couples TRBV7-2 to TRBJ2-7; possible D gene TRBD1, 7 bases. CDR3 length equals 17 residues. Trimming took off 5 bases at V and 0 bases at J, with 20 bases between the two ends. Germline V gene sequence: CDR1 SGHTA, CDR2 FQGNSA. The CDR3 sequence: CASSLISTQGGSYEQYF. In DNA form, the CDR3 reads TGTGCCAGCAGCCTCATATCGACGCAGGGGGGCTCCTACGAGCAGTACTTC.

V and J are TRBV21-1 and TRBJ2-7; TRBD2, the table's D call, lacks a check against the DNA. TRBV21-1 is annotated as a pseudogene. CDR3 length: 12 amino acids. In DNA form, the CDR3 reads TGTGCCAGCAAACCCGGGGGCTACGAGCAGTACTTC. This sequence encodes CASKPGGYEQYF.

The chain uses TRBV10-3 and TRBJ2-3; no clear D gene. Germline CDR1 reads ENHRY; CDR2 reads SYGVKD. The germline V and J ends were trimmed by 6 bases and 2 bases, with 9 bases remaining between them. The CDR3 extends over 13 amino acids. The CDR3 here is CAISLVSTDTQYF. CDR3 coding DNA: TGTGCCATCAGCCTAGTCTCCACAGATACGCAGTATTTT.

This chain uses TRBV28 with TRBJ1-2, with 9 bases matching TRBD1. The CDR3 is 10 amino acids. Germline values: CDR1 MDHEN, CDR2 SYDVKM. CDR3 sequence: CGTGDYGYTF. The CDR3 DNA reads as TGTGGGACAGGGGACTATGGCTACACCTTC.

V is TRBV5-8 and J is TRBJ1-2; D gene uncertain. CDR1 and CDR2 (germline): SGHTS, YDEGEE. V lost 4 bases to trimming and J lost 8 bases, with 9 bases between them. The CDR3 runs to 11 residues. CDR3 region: CASSPYAGYTF. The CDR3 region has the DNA TGTGCCAGCAGCCCTTATGCGGGCTACACCTTC.

CDR3 DNA: TGTGCCAGCGGTTCCGACCGCCGGCGGTCTGAAGCTTTCTTT. Protein product: CASGSDRRRSEAFF. The rearrangement links TRBV6-5 to TRBJ1-1, with D unclear. Germline V gene lookup returns CDR1 MNHEY and CDR2 SVGAGI. The CDR3 totals 14 residues. Trimming stripped 8 bases from V and 6 bases from J, with 19 bases between.

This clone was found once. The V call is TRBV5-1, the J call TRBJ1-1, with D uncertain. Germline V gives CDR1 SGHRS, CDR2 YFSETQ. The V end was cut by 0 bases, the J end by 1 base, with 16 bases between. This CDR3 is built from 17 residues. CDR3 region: CASSLARSHAGNTEAFF. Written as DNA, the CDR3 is TGCGCCAGCAGCTTGGCCCGATCCCACGCCGGGAACACTGAAGCTTTCTTT.

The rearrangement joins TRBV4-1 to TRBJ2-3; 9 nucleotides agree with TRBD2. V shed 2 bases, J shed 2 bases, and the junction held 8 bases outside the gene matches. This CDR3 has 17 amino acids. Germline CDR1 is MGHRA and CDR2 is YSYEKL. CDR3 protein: CASSQWRAGGPTDTQYF. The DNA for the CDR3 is TGCGCCAGCAGCCAATGGAGGGCGGGGGGGCCCACAGATACGCAGTATTTT.